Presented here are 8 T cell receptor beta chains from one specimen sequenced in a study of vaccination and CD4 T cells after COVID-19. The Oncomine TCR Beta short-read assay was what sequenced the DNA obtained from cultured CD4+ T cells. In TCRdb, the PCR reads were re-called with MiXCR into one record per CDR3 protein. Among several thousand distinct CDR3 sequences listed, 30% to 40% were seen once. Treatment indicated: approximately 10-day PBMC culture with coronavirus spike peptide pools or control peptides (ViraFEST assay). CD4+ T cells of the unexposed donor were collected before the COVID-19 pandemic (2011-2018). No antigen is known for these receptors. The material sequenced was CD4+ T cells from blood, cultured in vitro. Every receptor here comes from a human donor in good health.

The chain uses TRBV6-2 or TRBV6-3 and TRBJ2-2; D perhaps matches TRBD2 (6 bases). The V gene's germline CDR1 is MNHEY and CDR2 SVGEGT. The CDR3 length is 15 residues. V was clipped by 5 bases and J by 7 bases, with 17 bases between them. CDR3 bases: TGTGCCAGCAGTCTAAAGCTAGCGTACGGCGGGGAGCTGTTTTTT. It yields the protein CASSLKLAYGGELFF.

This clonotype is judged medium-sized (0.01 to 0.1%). DNA for the CDR3: TGTGCCAGCAGTGGGGGGAGCGGCTACACCTTC. Translated: CASSGGSGYTF. The V and J genes are TRBV2 and TRBJ1-2, with D possibly TRBD1 on 5 matching bases. Germline CDR1 and CDR2: SNHLY and FYNNEI. V lost 4 bases and J lost 8, with 8 bases in between. This CDR3 has 11 amino acids.

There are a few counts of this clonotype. In nucleotides, the CDR3 is TGTGCCAGCAGTACCCCCATAGGGGGCGAGTTAACCGGGGAGCTGTTTTTT. Its protein is CASSTPIGGELTGELFF. The chain has TRBV2 and TRBJ2-2, with TRBD1 identical over 7 bases. CDR1 and CDR2 from the germline V gene are SNHLY and FYNNEI. This CDR3 spans 17 amino acids. After removal of 5 bases from V and 5 bases from J, the junction contained 14 bases not matched to a gene.

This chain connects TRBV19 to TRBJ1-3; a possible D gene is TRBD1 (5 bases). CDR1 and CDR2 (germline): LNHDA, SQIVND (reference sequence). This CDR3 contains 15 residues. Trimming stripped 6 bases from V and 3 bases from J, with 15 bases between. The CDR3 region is CASSPGEGHGNTIYF. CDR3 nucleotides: TGTGCCAGTAGCCCCGGCGAGGGGCATGGAAACACCATATATTTT.

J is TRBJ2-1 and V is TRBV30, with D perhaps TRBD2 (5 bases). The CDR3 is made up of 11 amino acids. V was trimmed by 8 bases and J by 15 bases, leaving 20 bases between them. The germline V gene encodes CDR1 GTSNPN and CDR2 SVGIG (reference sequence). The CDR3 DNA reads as TGTGCCGGAACCGGGCTCCGAGGGTCGTTCTTC. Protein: CAGTGLRGSFF.

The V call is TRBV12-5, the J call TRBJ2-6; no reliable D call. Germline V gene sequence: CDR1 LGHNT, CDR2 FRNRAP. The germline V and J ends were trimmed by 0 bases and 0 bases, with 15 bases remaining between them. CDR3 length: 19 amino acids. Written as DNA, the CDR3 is TGTGCTAGTGGTTTGGTACGGGCAGTCACATACTCTGGGGCCAACGTCCTGACTTTC. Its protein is CASGLVRAVTYSGANVLTF. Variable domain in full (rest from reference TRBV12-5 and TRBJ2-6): DARVTQTPRHKVTEMGQEVTMRCQPILGHNTVFWYRQTMMQGLELLAYFRNRAPLDDSGMPKDRFSAEMPDATLATLKIQPSEPRDSAVYFCASGLVRAVTYSGANVLTFGAGSRLTVL.

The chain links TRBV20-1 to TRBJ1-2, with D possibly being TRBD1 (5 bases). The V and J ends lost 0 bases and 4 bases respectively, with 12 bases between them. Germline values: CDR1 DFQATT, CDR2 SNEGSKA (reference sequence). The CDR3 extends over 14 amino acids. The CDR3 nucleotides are TGCAGTGCTAGAGAAAATCGGCAGGGCTATGGCTACACCTTC. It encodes CSARENRQGYGYTF.

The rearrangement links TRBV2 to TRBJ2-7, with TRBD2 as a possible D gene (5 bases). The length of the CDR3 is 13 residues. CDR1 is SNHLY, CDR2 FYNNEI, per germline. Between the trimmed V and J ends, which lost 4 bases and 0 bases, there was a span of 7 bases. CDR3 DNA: TGTGCCAGCAGTGTGGGGAGCTCCTACGAGCAGTACTTC. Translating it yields CASSVGSSYEQYF.